This T cell receptor (beta chain) appears in the sequencing data of a study of Ad26.COV2.S vaccination and SARS-CoV-2 variants. Whole-study context: Into the muscle, Ad26.COV2.S was dosed once or twice, 56 days apart.

The table lists this clone with a count of one. Antigen unknown. Treatment described: some 20 received Ad26.COV2.S at low or high dose, single or two shots; 5 received placebo; per-sample allocation not given. After the first vaccine or placebo injection, samples were drawn on day 63. Assay used: immunoSEQ multiplex PCR; TCRdb lists only in-frame clones, some missing. The sample records roughly 400,000 clones, 90% being singletons. Study-wide results and limits: Total T cell responses were possibly underestimated by TCR breadth and depth analyses. Substantial breadth was reportedly displayed by spike-specific CD8+ and CD4+ T cell responses after vaccination. Placebo recipients trailed vaccine recipients in spike-specific TCR breadth.

The TCR was taken from a person aged 18-60 years who received the Ad26.COV2.S COVID-19 vaccine or a placebo. Material: peripheral blood, obtained in a trial of Ad26.COV2.S vaccine versus placebo.

The CDR3 loop is CASLGAAYNEQFF. CDR3 DNA: TGTGCCAGCCTTGGAGCCGCTTACAATGAGCAGTTCTTC. The chain links TRBV6-5 to TRBJ2-1; D remains unclear. The CDR3 covers 13 residues. Trimming removed 8 bases at V and 4 bases at J, with 12 bases between. Germline CDR1 and CDR2: MNHEY and SVGAGI.